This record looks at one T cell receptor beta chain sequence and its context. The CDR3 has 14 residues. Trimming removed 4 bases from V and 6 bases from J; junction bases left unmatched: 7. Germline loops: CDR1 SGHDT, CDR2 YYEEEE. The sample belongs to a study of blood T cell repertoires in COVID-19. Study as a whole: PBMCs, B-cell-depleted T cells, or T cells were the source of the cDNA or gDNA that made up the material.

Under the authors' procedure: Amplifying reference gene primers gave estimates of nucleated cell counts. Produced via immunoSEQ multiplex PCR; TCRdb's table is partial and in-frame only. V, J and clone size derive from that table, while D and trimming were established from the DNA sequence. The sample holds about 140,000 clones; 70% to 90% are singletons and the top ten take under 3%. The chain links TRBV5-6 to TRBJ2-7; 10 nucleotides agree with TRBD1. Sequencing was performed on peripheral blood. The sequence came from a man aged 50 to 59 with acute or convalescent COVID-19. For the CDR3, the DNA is TGTGCCAGCAGCCCGGGACAGGGGAGGAGCGAGCAGTACTTC. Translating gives CASSPGQGRSEQYF.